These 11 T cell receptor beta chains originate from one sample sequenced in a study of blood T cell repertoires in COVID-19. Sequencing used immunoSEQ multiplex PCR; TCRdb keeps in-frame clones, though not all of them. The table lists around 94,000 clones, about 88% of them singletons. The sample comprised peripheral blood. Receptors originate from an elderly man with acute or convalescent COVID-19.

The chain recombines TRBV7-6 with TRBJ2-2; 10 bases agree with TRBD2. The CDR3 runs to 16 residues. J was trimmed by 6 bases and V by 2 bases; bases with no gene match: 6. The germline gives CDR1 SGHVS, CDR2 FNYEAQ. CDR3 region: CASSLFSGRSSGELFF. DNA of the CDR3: TGTGCCAGCAGCTTATTTAGCGGGAGGTCGTCCGGGGAGCTGTTTTTT.

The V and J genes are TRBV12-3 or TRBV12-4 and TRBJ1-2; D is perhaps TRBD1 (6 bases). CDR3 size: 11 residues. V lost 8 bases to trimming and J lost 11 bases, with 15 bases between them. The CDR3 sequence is CASGSTGSYTF. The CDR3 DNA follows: TGTGCCAGCGGCAGCACAGGGTCTTACACCTTC.

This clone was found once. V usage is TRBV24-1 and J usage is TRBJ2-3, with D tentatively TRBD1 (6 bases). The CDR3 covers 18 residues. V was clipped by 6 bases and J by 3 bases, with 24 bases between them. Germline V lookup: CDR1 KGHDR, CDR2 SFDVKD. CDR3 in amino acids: CATSTPDGGAPLTDTQYF. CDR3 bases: TGTGCCACCAGTACCCCGGATGGGGGCGCCCCGTTAACAGATACGCAGTATTTT.

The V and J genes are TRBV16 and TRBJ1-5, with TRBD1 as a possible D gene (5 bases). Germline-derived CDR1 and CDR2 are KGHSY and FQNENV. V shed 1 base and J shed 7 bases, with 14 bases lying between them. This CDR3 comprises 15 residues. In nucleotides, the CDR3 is TGTGCCAGCAGCCAATGGGGCGCAGGATCCCAGCCCCAGCATTTT. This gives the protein CASSQWGAGSQPQHF.

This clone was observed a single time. CDR3 DNA sequence: TGCAGCGCCCGGGAAGTAAGCGAGCAGTACTTC. Encoded protein: CSAREVSEQYF. The V and J genes are TRBV29-1 and TRBJ2-7; TRBD2 might be the D (5 bases). Per the germline V gene, CDR1 is SQVTM and CDR2 is ANQGSEA. V was clipped by 7 bases and J by 6 bases, with 13 bases between them. The CDR3 extends over 11 amino acids.

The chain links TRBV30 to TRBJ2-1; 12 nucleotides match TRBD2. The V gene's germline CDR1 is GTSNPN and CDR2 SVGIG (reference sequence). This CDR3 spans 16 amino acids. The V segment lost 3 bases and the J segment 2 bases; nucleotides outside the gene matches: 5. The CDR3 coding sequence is TGTGCCTGGAGGGCCGCTAGCGGGAGGGCCTACAATGAGCAGTTCTTC. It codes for CAWRAASGRAYNEQFF.

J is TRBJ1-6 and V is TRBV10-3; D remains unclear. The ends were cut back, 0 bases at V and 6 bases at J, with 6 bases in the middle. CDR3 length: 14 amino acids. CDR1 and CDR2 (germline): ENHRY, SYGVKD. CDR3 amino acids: CAISESRSNSPLHF. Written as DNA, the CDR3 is TGTGCCATCAGTGAGTCCAGGTCTAATTCACCCCTCCACTTT.

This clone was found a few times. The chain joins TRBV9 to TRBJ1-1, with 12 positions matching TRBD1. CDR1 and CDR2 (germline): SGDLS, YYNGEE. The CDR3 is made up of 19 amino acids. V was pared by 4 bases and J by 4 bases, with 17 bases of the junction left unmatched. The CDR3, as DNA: TGTGCCAGCAGCCCCCGGGCCTCGGGGACAGGGGGCCGGAGCACTGAAGCTTTCTTT. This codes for CASSPRASGTGGRSTEAFF.

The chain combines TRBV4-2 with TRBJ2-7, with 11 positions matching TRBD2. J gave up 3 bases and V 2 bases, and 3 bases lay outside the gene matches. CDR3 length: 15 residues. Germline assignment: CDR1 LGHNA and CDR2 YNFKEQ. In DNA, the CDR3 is TGTGCCAGCAGCCAACAGGGGACTAGCGGCTACGAGCAGTACTTC. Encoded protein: CASSQQGTSGYEQYF.

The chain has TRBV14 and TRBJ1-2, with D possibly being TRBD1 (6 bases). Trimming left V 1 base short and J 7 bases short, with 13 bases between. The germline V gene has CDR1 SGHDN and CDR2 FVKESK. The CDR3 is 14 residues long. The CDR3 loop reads CASSQGYREGGYTF. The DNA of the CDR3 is TGTGCCAGCAGCCAAGGGTACAGGGAGGGTGGCTACACCTTC.

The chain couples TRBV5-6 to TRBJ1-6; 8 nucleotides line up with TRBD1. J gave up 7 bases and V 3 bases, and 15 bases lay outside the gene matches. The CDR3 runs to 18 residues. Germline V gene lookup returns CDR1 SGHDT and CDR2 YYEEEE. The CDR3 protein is CASSSPPPRQGLNSPLHF. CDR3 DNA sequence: TGTGCCAGCAGCTCGCCGCCGCCCCGACAGGGGTTAAATTCACCCCTCCACTTT.